This T cell receptor (beta chain) was captured by sequencing in a study of blood T cell repertoires in COVID-19. Looking at the study overall: Italy, Spain and the United States were the sources of the convalescent and acute COVID-19 samples.

V lost 3 bases, J lost 2 bases, and 6 bases stayed unmatched. CDR3 length: 15 residues. CDR1 and CDR2 from the germline V gene are MGHRA and YSYEKL. This clone came up once. Data came from immunoSEQ multiplex PCR; TCRdb stores just in-frame clones and leaves some out. This repertoire shows more than 50,000 clones, around 90% found once; its top ten account for approximately 15%. This receptor was taken from a man of 80 years or more with acute or convalescent COVID-19. J is TRBJ2-7 and V is TRBV4-1; 8 bases line up with TRBD1. The sample consisted of peripheral blood. CDR3 sequence (DNA): TGCGCCAGCAGCCAGGTGGGACAGGTCGCCTACGAGCAGTACTTC. Its translation is CASSQVGQVAYEQYF.